The clone carrying this T cell receptor (beta chain) is a singleton in its sample. Its antigen is still unknown. This specimen belongs to a study of shared clonotypes between healthy human individuals. General study results and limits: Rarefaction demonstrated incomplete sorted-subset sequencing despite large depth.

The length of the CDR3 is 14 residues. Trimming took 1 base from V and 1 from J, leaving 5 bases between them. Germline V lookup: CDR1 SGHDT, CDR2 YYEEEE. Naive CD8 cells, CD45RO-negative and positively selected for CCR7, excluded terminally differentiated effector memory CD45RA+ cells. Profiled with immunoSEQ multiplex PCR; TCRdb holds only in-frame clones, not every one. The sample lists about 2.1 million clones, approximately 92% seen once, with around 1.7% in the top ten. The clonotype was recovered from a man in his late teens or twenties in good health. Some clones in this sample may be carry-over from other donors' samples. The J gene is TRBJ2-2, the V gene TRBV5-6; unclear D gene. Sequenced: naive CD8+ T cells from PBMCs. The CDR3 nucleotides are TGTGCCAGCAGCTTGAATCTGAACACCGGGGAGCTGTTTTTT. It is translated as CASSLNLNTGELFF.